What follows is one T cell receptor beta chain and its context. The data were produced by immunoSEQ multiplex PCR, yet TCRdb's version contains in-frame clones alone and is incomplete. The profile shows 250,000 to 350,000 clones, roughly nine tenths of them singletons. The sample is drawn from a study of blood T cell repertoires in COVID-19. Germline CDR1 is SGHTA and CDR2 is FQGNSA. There are 16 residues in the CDR3. Trimming removed 6 bases at V and 5 bases at J, with 23 bases between. The TCR was taken from a woman aged 45-59 years who had recovered from COVID-19. Sequenced material: PBMCs or T cells enriched from blood (not recorded which). The chain is built from TRBV7-2 and TRBJ2-7; perhaps TRBD1 as D (7 bases). The CDR3: CASSRPGRGVRDEQYF. Here the CDR3 DNA reads TGTGCCAGCAGTAGACCGGGCAGGGGGGTTAGGGACGAGCAGTACTTC.